This is a list of T cell receptor beta chains from one sample in a study of cytomegalovirus exposure and HLA in healthy donors. Sequencing was performed with immunoSEQ multiplex PCR; in TCRdb, only in-frame clones are kept and a portion is missing. The profile shows 100,000 to 150,000 clones, 70% to 80% of them singletons. Sequencing was done on a sample of PBMCs. The receptors here all came from a woman in her forties or fifties in good health and CMV-seronegative. Each CDR3 is given with its conserved first and last residue. Fields, in order: J gene, V gene, D gene, clone size, CDR3 DNA, CDR3 protein. D genes are given only for firm matches. Where a row states a size, it is once, few, many or the class of an expanded clone; other rows omit it.

j_gene: TRBJ1-1
v_gene: TRBV19
d_gene: TRBD1
abundance: .
CDR3nt: TGTGCCAGTAGTACTGGACAGGGACCCGAAGCTTTCTTT
CDR3aa: CASSTGQGPEAFF

j_gene: TRBJ2-7
v_gene: TRBV6-1
d_gene: .
abundance: .
CDR3nt: TGTGCCAGCAGTGAAAGGGGTTACGAGCAGTACTTC
CDR3aa: CASSERGYEQYF

j_gene: TRBJ1-3
v_gene: TRBV5-1
d_gene: .
abundance: few
CDR3nt: TGCGCCAGCAGCTACACAGGGCGCGGAAACACCATATATTTT
CDR3aa: CASSYTGRGNTIYF

j_gene: TRBJ2-1
v_gene: TRBV19
d_gene: .
abundance: once
CDR3nt: TGTGCCAGTAGTATATACGGGAACAATGAGCAGTTCTTC
CDR3aa: CASSIYGNNEQFF

j_gene: TRBJ1-2
v_gene: TRBV6-1
d_gene: .
abundance: .
CDR3nt: TGTGCCAGCAGGGCACAGGGTTACTATGGCTACCCCTTC
CDR3aa: CASRAQGYYGYPF

j_gene: TRBJ2-7
v_gene: TRBV7-9
d_gene: TRBD2
abundance: .
CDR3nt: TGTGCCAGCAGCTTAAGAACTAGCGGGAGTTCGTACGAGCAGTACTTC
CDR3aa: CASSLRTSGSSYEQYF

j_gene: TRBJ2-1
v_gene: TRBV29-1
d_gene: .
abundance: .
CDR3nt: TGCAGCGTTGGCGGGACCGCAGGCAATGAGCAGTTCTTC
CDR3aa: CSVGGTAGNEQFF

j_gene: TRBJ2-7
v_gene: TRBV10-2
d_gene: .
abundance: .
CDR3nt: TGCGCCAGCAGTCCGACCCGCGGCGAGCAGTACTTC
CDR3aa: CASSPTRGEQYF

j_gene: TRBJ1-1
v_gene: TRBV5-1
d_gene: TRBD1
abundance: once
CDR3nt: TGCGCCAGCAGCATCGGGACAGGGGGCACTGAAGCTTTCTTT
CDR3aa: CASSIGTGGTEAFF

j_gene: TRBJ2-7
v_gene: TRBV7-2
d_gene: TRBD2
abundance: .
CDR3nt: TGTGCCAGCAGACTCGGGACTAGCGGAGGATACGAGCAGTACTTC
CDR3aa: CASRLGTSGGYEQYF

j_gene: TRBJ2-5
v_gene: TRBV11-2
d_gene: .
abundance: .
CDR3nt: TGTGCCAGCAGCTCCTCGGGACACCAGAGAGGGTGGGAGACCCAGTACTTC
CDR3aa: CASSSSGHQRGWETQYF

j_gene: TRBJ1-5
v_gene: TRBV30
d_gene: .
abundance: .
CDR3nt: TGTGCCTGGAGCGAAGCGGGGTGGGGCAATCAGCCCCAGCATTTT
CDR3aa: CAWSEAGWGNQPQHF

j_gene: TRBJ2-5
v_gene: TRBV5-4
d_gene: TRBD2
abundance: .
CDR3nt: TGTGCCAGCAGCCCCGGGGTTAGCGGGAGTAAAGAGACCCAGTACTTC
CDR3aa: CASSPGVSGSKETQYF

j_gene: TRBJ2-2
v_gene: TRBV5-5
d_gene: TRBD1
abundance: few
CDR3nt: TGTGCCAGCAGCTGGGACAGGGGGCTGAACACCGGGGAGCTGTTTTTT
CDR3aa: CASSWDRGLNTGELFF

j_gene: TRBJ2-7
v_gene: TRBV28
d_gene: .
abundance: .
CDR3nt: TGTGCCAGCATAACGCAGGGGCTTCCCTACGAGCAGTACTTC
CDR3aa: CASITQGLPYEQYF

j_gene: TRBJ1-2
v_gene: TRBV7-2
d_gene: TRBD1
abundance: .
CDR3nt: TGTGCCAGCAGCTACAGCCCACTTACAGGGGGTGGCTACACCTTC
CDR3aa: CASSYSPLTGGGYTF

j_gene: TRBJ2-3
v_gene: TRBV30
d_gene: .
abundance: .
CDR3nt: TGTGCCTGGAGTCCAAGCCTCACAGATACGCAGTATTTT
CDR3aa: CAWSPSLTDTQYF

j_gene: TRBJ2-1
v_gene: TRBV15
d_gene: .
abundance: .
CDR3nt: TGTGCCACCAGCAGAGATAGCCTAGTTTCACCCGAGCAGTTCTTC
CDR3aa: CATSRDSLVSPEQFF

j_gene: TRBJ1-2
v_gene: TRBV19
d_gene: .
abundance: .
CDR3nt: TGTGCCAGTAGTATAGGGGACATCGCTAACCATGGCTACACCTTC
CDR3aa: CASSIGDIANHGYTF

j_gene: TRBJ1-1
v_gene: TRBV5-5
d_gene: TRBD1
abundance: few
CDR3nt: TGTGCCAGCAGCCCGACAGGGGCCACCTGGCGGAACACTGAAGCTTTCTTT
CDR3aa: CASSPTGATWRNTEAFF

j_gene: TRBJ1-2
v_gene: TRBV5-6
d_gene: .
abundance: .
CDR3nt: TGTGCCAGCAGCCAGGGAGGGGGTCGTGGCTACACCTTC
CDR3aa: CASSQGGGRGYTF

j_gene: TRBJ2-7
v_gene: TRBV6-1
d_gene: .
abundance: .
CDR3nt: TGTGCCAGCAGTAAAGCGGCCCACTCTAGTTCATACGAGCAGTACTTC
CDR3aa: CASSKAAHSSSYEQYF

j_gene: TRBJ2-7
v_gene: TRBV2
d_gene: TRBD2
abundance: .
CDR3nt: TGTGCCAGCCTCGAGCGGGAAATATACGAGCAGTACTTC
CDR3aa: CASLEREIYEQYF

j_gene: TRBJ2-1
v_gene: TRBV10-3
d_gene: TRBD1
abundance: .
CDR3nt: TGTGCCATCAGTGAACAGGGGATGAATGAGCAGTTCTTC
CDR3aa: CAISEQGMNEQFF

j_gene: TRBJ1-1
v_gene: TRBV4-1
d_gene: TRBD1
abundance: .
CDR3nt: TGCGCCAGCAGCCAACCCGAGACAGGGGAAGCTTTCTTT
CDR3aa: CASSQPETGEAFF

j_gene: TRBJ1-2
v_gene: TRBV7-2
d_gene: TRBD1
abundance: .
CDR3nt: TGTGCCAGCAGCTTTACAGGGGGCTATGGCTACACCTTC
CDR3aa: CASSFTGGYGYTF

j_gene: TRBJ1-1
v_gene: TRBV4-2
d_gene: TRBD1
abundance: .
CDR3nt: TGTGCCAGCAGACAGACAGGGGACACTGAAGCTTTCTTT
CDR3aa: CASRQTGDTEAFF

j_gene: TRBJ1-1
v_gene: TRBV7-3
d_gene: TRBD1
abundance: .
CDR3nt: TGTGCCAGCAGCCCCGGGACAGGGGTAAGGGGCACTGAAGCTTTCTTT
CDR3aa: CASSPGTGVRGTEAFF

j_gene: TRBJ2-2
v_gene: TRBV4-2
d_gene: TRBD2
abundance: .
CDR3nt: TGTGCCAGCAGCCAGGGGGCTAGCGGGAGCCCCGACACCGGGGAGCTGTTTTTT
CDR3aa: CASSQGASGSPDTGELFF

j_gene: TRBJ2-1
v_gene: TRBV7-7
d_gene: TRBD2
abundance: few
CDR3nt: TGTGCTAGCAGCTTAGTTTCTAGCGGAACCTACAATGAGCAGTTCTTC
CDR3aa: CASSLVSSGTYNEQFF

j_gene: TRBJ1-2
v_gene: TRBV29-1
d_gene: .
abundance: .
CDR3nt: TGCAGCGTTGTTGGGGGGGAAGGTGGCTACCCCTTC
CDR3aa: CSVVGGEGGYPF

j_gene: TRBJ1-2
v_gene: TRBV11-2
d_gene: .
abundance: .
CDR3nt: TGTGCCAGCAGCGCAACAGTGATTCTTAACTATGGCTACACCTTC
CDR3aa: CASSATVILNYGYTF

j_gene: TRBJ2-1
v_gene: TRBV25-1
d_gene: TRBD1
abundance: .
CDR3nt: TGTGCCAGCAGTGATCCGGGACAGGGGAGGCACAATGAGCAGTTCTTC
CDR3aa: CASSDPGQGRHNEQFF

j_gene: TRBJ2-5
v_gene: TRBV11-3
d_gene: TRBD1
abundance: few
CDR3nt: TGTGCCAGCAGCTTCCCATCCGGGACAGGGCAAGAGACCCAGTACTTC
CDR3aa: CASSFPSGTGQETQYF

j_gene: TRBJ1-1
v_gene: TRBV19
d_gene: .
abundance: .
CDR3nt: TGTGCCAGTAGTCACACTCTGGACATCTCCTTCCGCACTGAAGCTTTCTTT
CDR3aa: CASSHTLDISFRTEAFF

j_gene: TRBJ1-4
v_gene: TRBV15
d_gene: TRBD1
abundance: .
CDR3nt: TGTGCCACCAGCAGAGATCCTACAGGGGGCCTTAATGAAAAACTGTTTTTT
CDR3aa: CATSRDPTGGLNEKLFF